This T cell receptor beta chain was captured by sequencing in a study of blood T cell repertoires in COVID-19. This clone has just one count. The repertoire was sequenced with immunoSEQ multiplex PCR; TCRdb's copy has only in-frame clones and lacks some. This repertoire shows hundreds of thousands of clones, 81% found once; its top ten account for about 8%. Sequencing was performed on peripheral blood. The sequence was obtained from an elderly woman with acute or convalescent COVID-19.

CDR3 protein: CASYGGDTGELFF. DNA of the CDR3: TGCGCCAGTTACGGTGGTGACACCGGGGAGCTGTTTTTT. This sequence joins TRBV5-1 and TRBJ2-2, with D unresolved. CDR1 SGHRS and CDR2 YFSETQ come from the germline V gene. The CDR3 runs 13 residues. V was pared by 8 bases and J by 3 bases, with 11 bases between.